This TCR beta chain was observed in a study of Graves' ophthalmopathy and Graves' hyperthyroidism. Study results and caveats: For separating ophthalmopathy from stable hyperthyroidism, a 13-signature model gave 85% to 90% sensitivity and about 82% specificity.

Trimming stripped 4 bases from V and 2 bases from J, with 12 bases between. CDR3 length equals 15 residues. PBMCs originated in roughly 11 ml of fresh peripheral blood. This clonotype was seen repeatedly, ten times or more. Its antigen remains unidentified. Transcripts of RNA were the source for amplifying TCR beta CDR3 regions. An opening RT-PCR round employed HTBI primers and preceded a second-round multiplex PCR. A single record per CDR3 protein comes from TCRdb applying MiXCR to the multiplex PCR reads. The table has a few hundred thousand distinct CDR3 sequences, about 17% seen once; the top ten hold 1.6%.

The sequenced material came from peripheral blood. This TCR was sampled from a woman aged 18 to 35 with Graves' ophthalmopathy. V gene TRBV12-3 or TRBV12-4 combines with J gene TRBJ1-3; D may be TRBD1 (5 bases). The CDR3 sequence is CASSSGEDPGNTIYF. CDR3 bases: TGTGCCAGCAGTTCGGGGGAGGATCCTGGAAACACCATATATTTT.